This T cell receptor (beta chain) was identified during a study of T cell changes during pregnancy in multiple sclerosis. Assay used: immunoSEQ multiplex PCR; TCRdb lists only in-frame clones, some missing. The sample contains about 89,000 clones, around 94% of which appear only once. Trimming shortened V by 0 bases and J by 3 bases, and 12 bases separated the two germline ends. CDR1 is KGHSH and CDR2 is LQKENI in the germline V gene. The CDR3 is 16 amino acids. The clonotype comes from a female donor in good health, enrolled as a control in a pregnancy study. The sample was peripheral blood, taken after pregnancy. V gene TRBV18 combines with J gene TRBJ2-4, with D uncertain. The CDR3: CASSPPKGVIKNIQYF. The CDR3 DNA follows: TGTGCCAGCTCACCACCGAAAGGAGTGATCAAAAACATTCAGTACTTC.